These 25 T cell receptor beta chains share one sample of origin, sequenced in a study of molecular identifiers for immune sequencing clone quantification. TCRdb independently ran MiXCR on the PCR reads; one entry per CDR3 protein. The sample carries approximately 550,000 distinct CDR3 sequences, around a fifth recorded once. Source material: naive CD8+ T cells from blood, with Jurkat cell RNA spiked in. Documented subset: FACS-sorted CD8+CD4-CCR7+CD45RA+ naive T cells. The receptors stem from a human donor in good health. Some libraries in this study had Jurkat cell RNA spiked in.

This clonotype was seen more than once but under ten times. The chain employs TRBV14 and TRBJ2-5; possible D gene TRBD1, 5 bases. Trimming removed 4 bases from V and 3 bases from J, with 9 bases in between. Germline V gives CDR1 SGHDN, CDR2 FVKESK. This CDR3 comprises 13 residues. CDR3 coding DNA: TGTGCCAGCAGCCGGACAAGGGAAGAGACCCAGTACTTC. Translating it yields CASSRTREETQYF. Combining the CDR3 with reference TRBV14 and TRBJ2-5 gives the whole variable domain EAGVTQFPSHSVIEKGQTVTLRCDPISGHDNLYWYRRVMGKEIKFLLHFVKESKQDESGMPNNRFLAERTGGTYSTLKVQPAELEDSGVYFCASSRTREETQYFGPGTRLLVL.

In this sample, this clonotype turned up a few times. A read error may account for a junction end that differs from germline. The gene calls are TRBV4-3 and TRBJ2-2; tentatively, D is TRBD1 (6 bases). The CDR3 has 14 residues. Germline CDR1 is LGHNA and CDR2 is YSLEER. The CDR3 DNA sequence: TGCGCCAGCAGCCAAACAGGGAGCACCGGGGAGCTGGTTTTT. Translating gives CASSQTGSTGELVF.

This clonotype came up many times. V is TRBV14 and J is TRBJ1-3; no clear D gene. V lost 0 bases to trimming and J lost 3 bases, with 0 bases between them. The CDR3 covers 12 residues. The germline V gene encodes CDR1 SGHDN and CDR2 FVKESK. The CDR3 loop reads CASSQDGNTIYF. CDR3 coding DNA: TGTGCCAGCAGCCAAGATGGAAACACCATATATTTT.

This clonotype occurred a few times. The chain combines TRBV7-9 with TRBJ2-7; D gene unclear. Germline V CDR1 and CDR2: SEHNR, FQNEAQ (reference sequence). This CDR3 contains 14 residues. Trimming took off 1 base at V and 4 bases at J, with 11 bases between the two ends. DNA for the CDR3: TGTGCCAGCAGCTTAGGGGCACGAACTTACGAGCAGTACTTC. It translates to CASSLGARTYEQYF. The full variable domain, rest sourced from reference TRBV7-9 and TRBJ2-7, is DTGVSQNPRHKITKRGQNVTFRCDPISEHNRLYWYRQTLGQGPEFLTYFQNEAQLEKSRLLSDRFSAERPKGSFSTLEIQRTEQGDSAMYLCASSLGARTYEQYFGPGTRLTVT.

This clonotype was counted many times. The rearrangement links TRBV6-1 to TRBJ1-1; D unresolved. Germline CDR1 MNHNS, CDR2 SASEGT. The CDR3 is 15 residues long. The germline V and J ends were trimmed by 2 bases and 8 bases, with 18 bases remaining between them. The CDR3 bases are TGTGCCAGCAGTGAACCCGACACCGGGAGCCCCGAAGCTTTCTTT. This codes for CASSEPDTGSPEAFF.

This clonotype was recorded at least ten times. The chain recombines TRBV6-2 or TRBV6-3 with TRBJ1-1; D not resolved. CDR1 and CDR2 (germline): MNHEY, SVGEGT. The CDR3 spans 12 residues. Trimming removed 7 bases at V and 1 base at J, with 7 bases between. CDR3 DNA: TGTGCCAGCACGGTCGGGAACACTGAAGCTTTCTTT. Encoded protein: CASTVGNTEAFF.

V and J are TRBV7-9 and TRBJ2-7; TRBD1 aligns across 8 bases. This CDR3 is 16 amino acids long. Losses at the gene ends were 0 bases for V and 1 base for J; bases not matched to a gene: 5. Germline CDR1 reads SEHNR; CDR2 reads FQNEAQ (reference sequence). CDR3 sequence reads: CASSLARGQASYEQYF. The CDR3 DNA reads as TGTGCCAGCAGCTTAGCGAGGGGACAGGCATCCTACGAGCAGTACTTC. Combining the CDR3 with reference TRBV7-9 and TRBJ2-7 gives the whole variable domain DTGVSQNPRHKITKRGQNVTFRCDPISEHNRLYWYRQTLGQGPEFLTYFQNEAQLEKSRLLSDRFSAERPKGSFSTLEIQRTEQGDSAMYLCASSLARGQASYEQYFGPGTRLTVT.

Ten or more counts support this clonotype. This rearrangement joins TRBV29-1 to TRBJ2-3, with 8 bases fitting TRBD2. In germline, CDR1 is SQVTM, CDR2 ANQGSEA. V lost 5 bases to trimming and J lost 4 bases; unmatched junction nucleotides: 5. The CDR3 runs 13 residues. CDR3 in amino acids: CSVSGSNPDTQYF. In DNA, the CDR3 is TGCAGCGTTAGCGGGAGCAACCCAGATACGCAGTATTTT.

V gene TRBV4-1 combines with J gene TRBJ2-2, with 7 bases identical to TRBD2. Germline CDR1 is MGHRA and CDR2 is YSYEKL. Trimming cost V 4 bases and J 0 bases; bases outside gene matches: 5. The CDR3 is 16 residues long. CDR3: CASSRMGGANTGELFF. The CDR3 nucleotides are TGCGCCAGCAGCCGAATGGGGGGGGCGAACACCGGGGAGCTGTTTTTT.

Ten or more counts support this clonotype. The chain has TRBV7-8 and TRBJ2-7; D not certain. This CDR3 is built from 14 residues. V lost 1 base, J lost 3 bases, and 10 bases lay in between. Germline CDR1 reads SGHVS; CDR2 reads FQNEAQ. The CDR3 is CASSLGPPGYEQYF. The DNA of the CDR3 is TGTGCCAGCAGCTTAGGGCCACCAGGCTACGAGCAGTACTTC.

The sample holds many counts of this clonotype. The chain combines TRBV6-5 with TRBJ2-3; 10 bases are a match to TRBD1. Losses at the gene ends were 0 bases for V and 4 bases for J; bases not matched to a gene: 1. This CDR3 region has 15 residues. From germline, CDR1 is MNHEY and CDR2 SVGAGI. CDR3 sequence reads: CASSYSGQGADTQYF. DNA of the CDR3: TGTGCCAGCAGTTACTCAGGACAGGGGGCAGATACGCAGTATTTT.

The table lists this clonotype with many counts. J is TRBJ1-1 and V is TRBV29-1, with TRBD1 matching 9 bases. With 3 bases clipped from V and 1 base from J, the junction kept 15 bases outside the gene matches. CDR3 length equals 18 residues. Germline V gives CDR1 SQVTM, CDR2 ANQGSEA. The CDR3 DNA sequence: TGCAGCGTTGAGTCACAGGGGGCTCTTTTATTTCGGAACACTGAAGCTTTCTTT. As protein: CSVESQGALLFRNTEAFF.

This clonotype was seen ten or more times. The genes are TRBV12-3 or TRBV12-4 and TRBJ1-3; D uncertain. The CDR3 runs 13 residues. The V and J ends lost 11 bases and 1 base respectively, with 12 bases between them. This CDR3 is CAVPWASGNTIYF. Written as DNA, the CDR3 is TGTGCCGTCCCATGGGCGTCTGGAAACACCATATATTTT.

The sample holds many counts of this clonotype. This sequence joins TRBV6-2 or TRBV6-3 and TRBJ1-1, with D possibly TRBD1 on 5 matching bases. From germline, CDR1 is MNHEY and CDR2 SVGEGT. Trimming pared 3 bases from V and 1 base from J, leaving 9 bases between. The CDR3 sequence is 14 residues long. CDR3 sequence (DNA): TGTGCCAGCAGTTATTGGGGCACGAACACTGAAGCTTTCTTT. As protein: CASSYWGTNTEAFF.

There are a few counts of this clonotype. The junction departs from the called germline gene at one end, perhaps through a read error. The V and J genes are TRBV14 and TRBJ2-2; D possibly corresponds to TRBD2 (6 bases). The CDR3 totals 19 residues. Germline CDR1 reads SGHDN; CDR2 reads FVKESK. The CDR3 here is CASSQDLASEDSNTGEPFF. The CDR3 bases are TGTGCCAGCAGCCAAGATTTAGCTAGCGAAGATTCTAACACCGGGGAGCCGTTTTTT.

This chain links TRBV12-5 with TRBJ2-2, with D hard to call. Germline lookup yields CDR1 LGHNT and CDR2 FRNRAP. V lost 5 bases, J lost 7 bases, and 8 bases lay in between. This CDR3 comprises 12 residues. The CDR3 bases are TGTGCTAGTGGTCCGGCGAGCGGGGAGCTGTTTTTT. Protein sequence: CASGPASGELFF. The variable domain in full, with the rest retrieved from reference TRBV12-5 and TRBJ2-2, is DARVTQTPRHKVTEMGQEVTMRCQPILGHNTVFWYRQTMMQGLELLAYFRNRAPLDDSGMPKDRFSAEMPDATLATLKIQPSEPRDSAVYFCASGPASGELFFGEGSRLTVL.

This clonotype has a count of ten or more. The chain couples TRBV7-9 to TRBJ1-5; no clear D. V was shortened by 5 bases and J by 0 bases, with 8 bases between the two germline ends. The CDR3 runs to 14 residues. In germline, CDR1 is SEHNR, CDR2 FQNEAQ (reference sequence). CDR3 coding DNA: TGTGCCAGCAGCCCTTCATATAGCAATCAGCCCCAGCATTTT. Translation: CASSPSYSNQPQHF.

About this clonotype itself: This may be a read error: a much more frequent sequence differs by one nucleotide. The V call is TRBV18, the J call TRBJ1-5; D is unresolved. Germline V lookup: CDR1 KGHSH, CDR2 LQKENI. The CDR3 sequence is 14 residues long. This CDR3 reads CARSPPYSNQPQHF. CDR3 sequence (DNA): TGTGCCAGATCACCACCATATAGCAATCAGCCCCAGCATTTT.

On this clonotype: An end of the junction does not agree with germline; a read error may underlie this. The CDR3 DNA follows: TGTGCCAGCAGCTTGGAAGGGGTAGCTAACTATGGCTGCACCTTC. As protein: CASSLEGVANYGCTF. This chain connects TRBV5-6 to TRBJ1-2, with D maybe TRBD1 (5 bases). The CDR3 has 15 residues. Germline-derived CDR1 and CDR2 are SGHDT and YYEEEE.

A note on this clonotype: At one end the junction does not follow the germline gene, possibly because of a read error. The chain joins TRBV7-2 to TRBJ1-1; no clear D. CDR3 length equals 12 residues. CDR1 and CDR2 (germline): SGHTA, FQGNSA. The CDR3 DNA sequence: TGTGCCGGCAGCTTAGCGGGCACTGAAGCTTTCTTT. It translates to CAGSLAGTEAFF.

Points on this clonotype: A much larger clone is a single base away; this may be a read error. Because the CDR3 is missing its conserved closing phenylalanine or tryptophan, this is likely a read error. V gene TRBV4-3 combines with J gene TRBJ2-5; D is possibly TRBD1 or TRBD2 (5 bases each). Per the germline V gene, CDR1 is LGHNA and CDR2 is YSLEER. This CDR3 region has 17 residues. Trimming took off 1 base at V and 2 bases at J, with 17 bases between the two ends. The CDR3, as DNA: TGCGCCAGCAGCCAAGGGGAGCCCCTGGGGGTACAAGAGACCCAGTACCTC. Its protein product is CASSQGEPLGVQETQYL.

This clonotype was observed many times. J is TRBJ2-3 and V is TRBV7-9, with 11 bases matching TRBD1. The CDR3 length is 17 residues. Germline values: CDR1 SEHNR, CDR2 FQNEAQ (reference sequence). After removal of 1 base from V and 5 bases from J, the junction contained 8 bases not matched to a gene. CDR3 loop: CASSLGGQGVDGDTQYF. CDR3 in DNA: TGTGCCAGCAGCTTAGGGGGACAGGGGGTCGACGGAGATACGCAGTATTTT.

This clonotype was seen repeatedly, ten times or more. This chain joins TRBV4-3 and TRBJ2-3; no definite D call. Germline CDR1 reads LGHNA; CDR2 reads YSLEER. Trimming cost V 3 bases and J 5 bases, with 9 bases left between them. The CDR3 runs to 13 residues. The CDR3 DNA reads as TGCGCCAGCAGCCAGAGAGCCGGAGATACGCAGTATTTT. Translated: CASSQRAGDTQYF.

The chain is built from TRBV20-1 and TRBJ2-3, with 9 nucleotides matching TRBD1. The CDR3 runs 13 residues. CDR1 is DFQATT and CDR2 is SNEGSKA in the germline V gene (reference sequence). V was pared by 4 bases and J by 4 bases, with 3 bases of the junction left unmatched. CDR3 coding DNA: TGCAGTGCTACGGGACAGGGAGCAGATACGCAGTATTTT. Protein product: CSATGQGADTQYF.

The sample holds a few counts of this clonotype. The J gene is TRBJ1-1, the V gene TRBV15, with D possibly being TRBD1 (6 bases). Per germline, CDR1 LNHNV and CDR2 YYDKDF (reference sequence). This CDR3 has 15 amino acids. Trimming removed 3 bases from V and 0 bases from J, with 11 bases in between. DNA for the CDR3: TGTGCCACCAGCAGCCCAGGACAGTTGAACACTGAAGCTTTCTTT. Translating gives CATSSPGQLNTEAFF. The whole variable domain, remainder taken from reference TRBV15 and TRBJ1-1, is DAMVIQNPRYQVTQFGKPVTLSCSQTLNHNVMYWYQQKSSQAPKLLFHYYDKDFNNEADTPDNFQSRRPNTSFCFLDIRSPGLGDTAMYLCATSSPGQLNTEAFFGQGTRLTVV.